The 27 T cell receptor beta chains below were found in one sample sequenced in a study of beta chain features in type 1 diabetes. Study-wide points: Significant though moderate, a shortening of TCRB CDR3s appeared in all four CD4+ subsets of Type 1 diabetes patients.

Expressed TCRB transcripts were sequenced after all isolated RNA was converted to cDNA. Data came from immunoSEQ multiplex PCR; TCRdb stores just in-frame clones and leaves some out. The sample yields 200,000 to 300,000 clones, roughly 11% seen once. No antigen has been assigned to these receptors. Sequenced sample: naive CD4+ T cells from blood. These receptors were taken from a man younger than 45 with type 1 diabetes.

In this sample, this clone turned up a few times. The V and J genes are TRBV4-1 and TRBJ1-6; no reliable D call. Germline V gives CDR1 MGHRA, CDR2 YSYEKL. Trimming removed 0 bases from V and 4 bases from J, with 7 bases in between. CDR3 size: 15 residues. The CDR3, as DNA: TGCGCCAGCAGCCAAGATTCGGGTTATAATTCACCCCTCCACTTT. Protein: CASSQDSGYNSPLHF.

V usage is TRBV9 and J usage is TRBJ1-1; TRBD1 matches at 9 bases. Looked up from germline, CDR1 is SGDLS and CDR2 is YYNGEE. The CDR3 totals 20 residues. V shed 3 bases and J 3 bases; nucleotides not matched to a gene: 21. CDR3 DNA: TGTGCCAGCAGCGCCTCACTAAGGGACTCCGGGACAGGGAGTTACACTGAAGCTTTCTTT. Its protein is CASSASLRDSGTGSYTEAFF.

This clone was seen a few times. The chain has TRBV20-1 and TRBJ2-7; unclear D gene. Germline V gene data show CDR1 as DFQATT and CDR2 as SNEGSKA (reference sequence). This CDR3 spans 11 amino acids. V lost 3 bases and J 4 bases, leaving 7 bases between the germline ends. In nucleotides, the CDR3 is TGCAGTGCTAGGGTACAGTACGAGCAGTACTTC. This translates into CSARVQYEQYF.

The genes are TRBV5-1 and TRBJ2-2, with 13 bases matching TRBD2. The CDR3 runs to 18 residues. CDR1 is SGHRS and CDR2 is YFSETQ in the germline V gene. The V gene end was trimmed by 5 bases and the J gene end by 2 bases; junction bases not matched to a gene: 9. The CDR3 DNA is TGCGCCAGCAGTCGTGGACTAGCGGGGGCCCCTAACACCGGGGAGCTGTTTTTT. Translated, it gives CASSRGLAGAPNTGELFF.

This clone was seen a handful of times. V gene TRBV7-9 combines with J gene TRBJ2-5; D is possibly TRBD1 (6 bases). The V gene's germline CDR1 is SEHNR and CDR2 FQNEAQ (reference sequence). V shed 5 bases and J shed 0 bases, with 13 bases lying between them. The CDR3 has 15 amino acids. The CDR3 loop is CASSRGDMYQETQYF. The CDR3 bases are TGTGCCAGCAGCCGTGGGGACATGTACCAAGAGACCCAGTACTTC.

There are a few counts of this clone. The V gene is TRBV5-1, the J gene TRBJ2-5, with TRBD1 identical over 8 bases. V lost 0 bases, J lost 4 bases, and 8 bases stayed unmatched. The CDR3 loop spans 16 amino acids. Per the germline V gene, CDR1 is SGHRS and CDR2 is YFSETQ. CDR3 nucleotides: TGCGCCAGCAGCTTGGTGGCAGGGGGCCGACCAGAGACCCAGTACTTC. It encodes CASSLVAGGRPETQYF.

This clone was seen a handful of times. The V call is TRBV6-6, the J call TRBJ2-7; 8 bases align to TRBD1. Germline V gene data show CDR1 as MNHNY and CDR2 as SVGAGI (reference sequence). Germline trimming cut 5 bases from V and 4 bases from J; bases unmatched to any gene: 4. This CDR3 contains 13 residues. CDR3 sequence: CASSRDRSYEQYF. CDR3 sequence (DNA): TGTGCCAGCAGTCGGGACAGGTCATACGAGCAGTACTTC.

This clone was seen a handful of times. The chain uses TRBV19 and TRBJ2-1, with 10 bases lining up with TRBD1. The germline V gene has CDR1 LNHDA and CDR2 SQIVND (reference sequence). V trimming: 6 bases; J trimming: 3 bases; junction bases outside the gene matches: 5. The CDR3 extends over 15 amino acids. The CDR3 reads CASSLGQGIYNEQFF. In DNA form, the CDR3 reads TGTGCCAGTAGCCTGGGACAGGGGATCTACAATGAGCAGTTCTTC.

This clone has more than one count but fewer than ten. The chain carries TRBV28 and TRBJ2-5; 9 nucleotides match TRBD1. The CDR3 spans 13 residues. Germline loops: CDR1 MDHEN, CDR2 SYDVKM. V shed 6 bases and J 5 bases; nucleotides not matched to a gene: 4. The CDR3 region is CASRQGAKETQYF. CDR3 DNA: TGTGCCAGCAGACAGGGGGCAAAGGAGACCCAGTACTTC.

This clone appeared a few times. This chain links TRBV7-9 with TRBJ2-2; TRBD1 might be the D (5 bases). The length of the CDR3 is 18 residues. Germline-derived CDR1 and CDR2 are SEHNR and FQNEAQ (reference sequence). Trimming removed 3 bases from V and 0 bases from J, with 17 bases in between. The CDR3 DNA reads TGTGCCAGCAGCTTTGGCAGGGTTTCTCCCGCGAACACCGGGGAGCTGTTTTTT. As protein: CASSFGRVSPANTGELFF.

This clone was seen only a few times. The rearrangement uses TRBV5-1 and TRBJ2-1; D not certain. The CDR3 spans 15 residues. CDR1 SGHRS and CDR2 YFSETQ come from the germline V gene. V shed 0 bases and J shed 3 bases, with 10 bases lying between them. The CDR3 DNA is TGCGCCAGCAGCTTGGGGCTAGGCGGCTACAATGAGCAGTTCTTC. Protein: CASSLGLGGYNEQFF.

This clone has more than one count but fewer than ten. The chain uses TRBV5-1 and TRBJ1-1; maybe TRBD1 (6 bases). Looked up from germline, CDR1 is SGHRS and CDR2 is YFSETQ. Deletions cut 4 bases from V and 1 base from J, with 11 bases between. The CDR3 has 14 amino acids. The CDR3 here is CASSTLTGNTEAFF. The CDR3 bases are TGCGCCAGCAGCACCCTGACAGGGAACACTGAAGCTTTCTTT.

This clone was seen more than once but under ten times. J is TRBJ1-5 and V is TRBV19; no reliable D call. The V gene's germline CDR1 is LNHDA and CDR2 SQIVND (reference sequence). The CDR3 covers 12 residues. Deletions cut 3 bases from V and 9 bases from J, with 9 bases between. CDR3 loop: CASSISAAPQHF. The CDR3 DNA is TGTGCCAGTAGTATTTCCGCGGCGCCCCAGCATTTT.

This clone was observed a handful of times. Written as DNA, the CDR3 is TGTGCCACCAGGCGCCCGGGGTCAGGCAACACCGGGGAGCTGTTTTTT. Encoded protein: CATRRPGSGNTGELFF. The V gene is TRBV15, the J gene TRBJ2-2; D is possibly TRBD2 (5 bases). The ends were cut back, 6 bases at V and 2 bases at J, with 16 bases in the middle. Germline loops: CDR1 LNHNV, CDR2 YYDKDF (reference sequence). This CDR3 region has 16 residues.

This chain connects TRBV4-2 to TRBJ1-5, with 7 nucleotides matching TRBD1. V was clipped by 4 bases and J by 5 bases; unmatched bases: 8. This CDR3 has 15 amino acids. Germline V lookup: CDR1 LGHNA, CDR2 YNFKEQ. CDR3 region: CASSPQGTADQPQHF. The CDR3 nucleotides are TGTGCCAGCAGCCCTCAAGGGACAGCGGATCAGCCCCAGCATTTT.

This clone was counted between two and nine times. The gene calls are TRBV27 and TRBJ2-5; TRBD2 is a possible D gene (5 bases). The CDR3 is 13 amino acids. The V gene's germline CDR1 is MNHEY and CDR2 SMNVEV (reference sequence). Trimming took off 5 bases at V and 5 bases at J, with 12 bases between the two ends. In DNA form, the CDR3 reads TGTGCCAGCAGTCAACGGACTGGGGAGACCCAGTACTTC. Protein sequence: CASSQRTGETQYF.

The chain carries TRBV6-5 and TRBJ2-3, with D maybe TRBD2 (5 bases). The CDR3 extends over 13 amino acids. The germline V and J ends were trimmed by 8 bases and 1 base, with 10 bases remaining between them. Germline assignment: CDR1 MNHEY and CDR2 SVGAGI. CDR3 region: CASGGPGTDTQYF. DNA of the CDR3: TGTGCCAGCGGCGGGCCAGGCACAGATACGCAGTATTTT.

This clone was counted a few times. V is TRBV5-1 and J is TRBJ1-1, with a tentative D call TRBD1 (6 bases). CDR3 length: 17 amino acids. Trimming took 0 bases from V and 0 from J, leaving 15 bases between them. Germline V lookup: CDR1 SGHRS, CDR2 YFSETQ. CDR3 sequence (DNA): TGCGCCAGCAGCTTGGCGTCGTCGACAGGCTTGAACACTGAAGCTTTCTTT. It codes for CASSLASSTGLNTEAFF.

This clone has a handful of counts. This chain connects TRBV7-3 to TRBJ2-7; TRBD2 matches at 9 bases. Germline V gene sequence: CDR1 SGHTA, CDR2 FQGTGA. This CDR3 is built from 15 residues. V shed 1 base, J shed 3 bases, and the junction held 4 bases outside the gene matches. The CDR3 loop is CASSLKSSGNYEQYF. In DNA form, the CDR3 reads TGTGCCAGCAGCTTAAAGTCTAGCGGGAACTACGAGCAGTACTTC.

The V gene is TRBV5-1, the J gene TRBJ2-4; D is perhaps TRBD1 (5 bases). The germline CDR1 and CDR2 sequences are SGHRS and YFSETQ. Trimming cost V 0 bases and J 4 bases, with 8 bases left between them. This CDR3 has 14 residues. CDR3 DNA sequence: TGCGCCAGCAGCTTGGGAGACAGAAAAAACATTCAGTACTTC. Its translation is CASSLGDRKNIQYF.

This clone was observed a handful of times. The chain links TRBV29-1 to TRBJ2-5; TRBD1 agrees at 7 bases. The J call is doubtful: the DNA matches TRBJ2-7 better. This CDR3 is built from 11 residues. Germline-derived CDR1 and CDR2 are SQVTM and ANQGSEA. The CDR3 DNA reads as TGCAGCGGGGGACAGTCCTACGAGCAGTACTTC. Encoded protein: CSGGQSYEQYF.

The J gene is TRBJ2-1, the V gene TRBV9; a possible D gene is TRBD2 (7 bases). Germline-derived CDR1 and CDR2 are SGDLS and YYNGEE. The length of the CDR3 is 15 residues. Trimming removed 0 bases from V and 1 base from J, with 8 bases in between. The CDR3, as DNA: TGTGCCAGCAGCGTAGAGGGGGGGTCCTACAATGAGCAGTTCTTC. Translation: CASSVEGGSYNEQFF. The whole variable domain, filled in from reference TRBV9 and TRBJ2-1, reads DSGVTQTPKHLITATGQRVTLRCSPRSGDLSVYWYQQSLDQGLQFLIQYYNGEERAKGNILERFSAQQFPDLHSELNLSSLELGDSALYFCASSVEGGSYNEQFFGPGTRLTVL.

The gene calls are TRBV9 and TRBJ2-3; TRBD1 agrees at 7 bases. The CDR3 spans 13 residues. Germline loops: CDR1 SGDLS, CDR2 YYNGEE. The V gene end was trimmed by 3 bases and the J gene end by 7 bases; junction bases not matched to a gene: 5. The CDR3 DNA follows: TGTGCCAGCAGCGCCGAGACAGGGAATACGCAGTATTTT. Its translation is CASSAETGNTQYF. The full variable domain, rest sourced from reference TRBV9 and TRBJ2-3, is DSGVTQTPKHLITATGQRVTLRCSPRSGDLSVYWYQQSLDQGLQFLIQYYNGEERAKGNILERFSAQQFPDLHSELNLSSLELGDSALYFCASSAETGNTQYFGPGTRLTVL.

This clone was picked up one time. The V and J genes are TRBV28 and TRBJ1-6; no firm D call. The CDR3 sequence is 14 residues long. Germline V lookup: CDR1 MDHEN, CDR2 SYDVKM. V lost 4 bases, J lost 2 bases, and 6 bases lay in between. The CDR3 DNA reads as TGTGCCAGCAGTTCCGGGGCCTATAATTCACCCCTCCACTTT. This gives the protein CASSSGAYNSPLHF.

The rearrangement links TRBV5-4 to TRBJ2-1; D is uncertain. In germline, CDR1 is SGHNT, CDR2 YYREEE (reference sequence). There are 12 residues in the CDR3. The V end lost 0 bases, the J end lost 7 bases, and 5 bases lay between the germline ends. The CDR3 DNA sequence: TGTGCCAGCAGCTTGGCACGGAATGAGCAGTTCTTC. Amino acid sequence: CASSLARNEQFF.

In its sample, this clone was seen a few times. This chain joins TRBV5-6 and TRBJ1-2; TRBD1 matches at 7 bases. Trimming removed 4 bases from V and 3 bases from J; junction bases left unmatched: 6. The germline gives CDR1 SGHDT, CDR2 YYEEEE. This CDR3 region has 14 residues. The CDR3 here is CASSTQGSDYGYTF. The CDR3 region has the DNA TGTGCCAGCAGCACACAGGGGTCTGACTATGGCTACACCTTC.

This clone was picked up a small number of times. The chain joins TRBV5-1 to TRBJ2-5; a possible D gene is TRBD1 (6 bases). Germline CDR1 and CDR2: SGHRS and YFSETQ. The germline V and J ends were trimmed by 5 bases and 5 bases, with 13 bases remaining between them. The CDR3 spans 13 residues. CDR3 nucleotides: TGCGCCAGCAGACTCGGACAGACGGAGACCCAGTACTTC. Its translation is CASRLGQTETQYF.